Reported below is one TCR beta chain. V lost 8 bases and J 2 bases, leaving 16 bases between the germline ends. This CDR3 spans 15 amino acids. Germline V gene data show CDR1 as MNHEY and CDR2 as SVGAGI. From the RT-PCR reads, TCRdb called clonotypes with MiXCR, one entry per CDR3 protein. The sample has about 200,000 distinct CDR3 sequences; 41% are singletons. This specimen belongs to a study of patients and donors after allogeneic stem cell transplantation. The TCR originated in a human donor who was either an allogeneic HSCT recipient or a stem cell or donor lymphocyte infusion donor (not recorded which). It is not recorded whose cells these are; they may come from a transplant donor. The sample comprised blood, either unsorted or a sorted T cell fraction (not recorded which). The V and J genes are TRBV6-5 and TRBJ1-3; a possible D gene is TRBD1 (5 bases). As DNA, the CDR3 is TGTGCCAGCGCGGGGACCGGGATGGCTGGAAACACCATATATTTT. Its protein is CASAGTGMAGNTIYF.